The entry below gives a single TCR beta chain sequence along with its context. Sequencing was performed with immunoSEQ multiplex PCR; in TCRdb, only in-frame clones are kept and a portion is missing. This sample has 260,000 or so clones; roughly 81% occur once, and the top ten carry 7.5%. The data were obtained in a study of blood T cell repertoires in COVID-19. About the study: From the United States, Italy and Spain came samples of acute and convalescent COVID-19. Sources were T cells, B-cell-depleted T cells, or PBMCs; the material itself was cDNA or gDNA.

Germline V gene data show CDR1 as SEHNR and CDR2 as FQNEAQ (reference sequence). Trimming cost V 5 bases and J 5 bases, with 13 bases left between them. The CDR3 has 13 residues. The source material was peripheral blood. The rearrangement uses TRBV7-9 and TRBJ2-7; the D gene is possibly TRBD2 (5 bases). The receptor was derived from a woman older than 75 with COVID-19, enrolled during active disease. CDR3 sequence reads: CASSRLEANEQYF. In DNA form, the CDR3 reads TGTGCCAGCAGCCGGCTGGAGGCCAACGAGCAGTACTTC. The full variable domain, completed using reference TRBV7-9 and TRBJ2-7, is DTGVSQNPRHKITKRGQNVTFRCDPISEHNRLYWYRQTLGQGPEFLTYFQNEAQLEKSRLLSDRFSAERPKGSFSTLEIQRTEQGDSAMYLCASSRLEANEQYFGPGTRLTVT.